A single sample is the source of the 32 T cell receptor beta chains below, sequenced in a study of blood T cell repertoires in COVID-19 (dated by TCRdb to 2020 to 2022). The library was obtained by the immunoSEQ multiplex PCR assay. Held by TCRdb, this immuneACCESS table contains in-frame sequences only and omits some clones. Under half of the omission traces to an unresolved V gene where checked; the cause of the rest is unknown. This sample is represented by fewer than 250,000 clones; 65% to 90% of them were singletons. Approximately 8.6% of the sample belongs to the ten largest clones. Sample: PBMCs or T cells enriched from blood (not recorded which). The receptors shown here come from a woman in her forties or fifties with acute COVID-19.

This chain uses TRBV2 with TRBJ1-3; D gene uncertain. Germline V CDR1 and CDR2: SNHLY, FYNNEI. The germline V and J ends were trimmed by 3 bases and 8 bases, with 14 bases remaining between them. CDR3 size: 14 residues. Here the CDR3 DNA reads TGTGCCAGCAGTGACACTGGAGTAGGATACACCATATATTTT. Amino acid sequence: CASSDTGVGYTIYF.

This CDR3 is CASGTSGHEQYF. As DNA, the CDR3 is TGTGCCAGTGGAACTAGCGGACACGAGCAGTACTTC. This chain joins TRBV19 and TRBJ2-7; 8 bases are shared with TRBD2. Germline assignment: CDR1 LNHDA and CDR2 SQIVND (reference sequence). This CDR3 has 12 amino acids. The J segment lost 5 bases and the V segment lost 8 bases, leaving 5 bases of the junction unmatched.

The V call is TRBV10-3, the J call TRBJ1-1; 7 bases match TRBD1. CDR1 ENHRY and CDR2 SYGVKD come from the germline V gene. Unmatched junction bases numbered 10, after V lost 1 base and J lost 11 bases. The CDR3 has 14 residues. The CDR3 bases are TGTGCCATCAGTGAGTTGGAGACAGGGAGTACGGCTTTCTTT. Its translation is CAISELETGSTAFF.

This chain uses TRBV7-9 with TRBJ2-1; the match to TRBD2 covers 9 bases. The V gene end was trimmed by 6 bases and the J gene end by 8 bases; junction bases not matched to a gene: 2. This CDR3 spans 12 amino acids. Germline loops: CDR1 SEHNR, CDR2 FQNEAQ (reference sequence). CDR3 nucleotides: TGTGCCAGCAGACAGCGGGGGGATGAGCAGTTCTTC. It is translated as CASRQRGDEQFF. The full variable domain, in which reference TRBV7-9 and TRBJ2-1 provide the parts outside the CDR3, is DTGVSQNPRHKITKRGQNVTFRCDPISEHNRLYWYRQTLGQGPEFLTYFQNEAQLEKSRLLSDRFSAERPKGSFSTLEIQRTEQGDSAMYLCASRQRGDEQFFGPGTRLTVL.

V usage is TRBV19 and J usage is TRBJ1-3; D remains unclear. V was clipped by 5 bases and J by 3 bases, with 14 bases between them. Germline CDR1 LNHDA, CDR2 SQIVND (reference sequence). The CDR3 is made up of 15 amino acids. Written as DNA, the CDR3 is TGTGCCAGTAGTGAGCGGGGTTCACTTGGAAACACCATATATTTT. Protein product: CASSERGSLGNTIYF. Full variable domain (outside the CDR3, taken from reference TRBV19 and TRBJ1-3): DGGITQSPKYLFRKEGQNVTLSCEQNLNHDAMYWYRQDPGQGLRLIYYSQIVNDFQKGDIAEGYSVSREKKESFPLTVTSAQKNPTAFYLCASSERGSLGNTIYFGEGSWLTVV.

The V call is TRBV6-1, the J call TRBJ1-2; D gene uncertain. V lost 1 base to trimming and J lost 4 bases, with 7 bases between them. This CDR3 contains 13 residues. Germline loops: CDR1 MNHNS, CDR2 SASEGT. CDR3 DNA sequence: TGTGCCAGCAGTGAAGGAGAGGGCTATGGCTACACCTTC. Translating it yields CASSEGEGYGYTF.

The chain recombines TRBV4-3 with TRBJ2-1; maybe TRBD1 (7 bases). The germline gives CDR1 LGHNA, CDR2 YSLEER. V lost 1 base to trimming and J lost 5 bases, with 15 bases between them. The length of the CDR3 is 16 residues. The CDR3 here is CASSQVRQGGDNEQFF. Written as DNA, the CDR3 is TGCGCCAGCAGCCAAGTTAGACAGGGAGGAGACAATGAGCAGTTCTTC.

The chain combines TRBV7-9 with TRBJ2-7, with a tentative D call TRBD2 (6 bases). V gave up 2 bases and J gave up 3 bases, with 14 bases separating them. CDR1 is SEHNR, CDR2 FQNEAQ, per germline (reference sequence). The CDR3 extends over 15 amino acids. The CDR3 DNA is TGTGCCAGCAGCTTATTTTCGCGGGGCTTCTACGAGCAGTACTTC. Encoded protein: CASSLFSRGFYEQYF.

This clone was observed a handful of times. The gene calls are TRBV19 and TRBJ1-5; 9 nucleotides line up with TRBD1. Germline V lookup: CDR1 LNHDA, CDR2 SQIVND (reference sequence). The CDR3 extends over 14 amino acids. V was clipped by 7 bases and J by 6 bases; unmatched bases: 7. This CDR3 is CASKVTGGIQPQHF. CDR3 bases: TGTGCCAGTAAAGTGACAGGGGGTATTCAGCCCCAGCATTTT.

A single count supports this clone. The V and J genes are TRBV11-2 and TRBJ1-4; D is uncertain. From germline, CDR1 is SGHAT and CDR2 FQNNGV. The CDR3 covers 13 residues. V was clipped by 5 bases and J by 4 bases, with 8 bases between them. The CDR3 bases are TGTGCCAGCAGCGCGGGCTTTAATGAAAAACTGTTTTTT. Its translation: CASSAGFNEKLFF.

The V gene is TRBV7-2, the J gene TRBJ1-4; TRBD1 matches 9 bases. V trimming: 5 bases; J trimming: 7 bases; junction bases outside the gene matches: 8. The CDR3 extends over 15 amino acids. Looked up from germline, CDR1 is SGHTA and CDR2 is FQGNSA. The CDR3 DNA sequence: TGTGCCAGCAGCAAAACAGGGGGCAGGCCTGAAAAACTGTTTTTT. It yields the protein CASSKTGGRPEKLFF. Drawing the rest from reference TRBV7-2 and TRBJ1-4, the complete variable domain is GAGVSQSPSNKVTEKGKDVELRCDPISGHTALYWYRQSLGQGLEFLIYFQGNSAPDKSGLPSDRFSAERTGGSVSTLTIQRTQQEDSAVYLCASSKTGGRPEKLFFGSGTQLSVL.

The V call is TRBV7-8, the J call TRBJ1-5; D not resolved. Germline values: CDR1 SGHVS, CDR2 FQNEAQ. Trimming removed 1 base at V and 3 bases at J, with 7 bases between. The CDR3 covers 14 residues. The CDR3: CASSLGQDNQPQHF. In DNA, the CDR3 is TGTGCCAGCAGCTTAGGACAAGACAATCAGCCCCAGCATTTT. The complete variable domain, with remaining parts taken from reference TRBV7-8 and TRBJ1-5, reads GAGVSQSPRYKVAKRGQDVALRCDPISGHVSLFWYQQALGQGPEFLTYFQNEAQLDKSGLPSDRFFAERPEGSVSTLKIQRTQQEDSAVYLCASSLGQDNQPQHFGDGTRLSIL.

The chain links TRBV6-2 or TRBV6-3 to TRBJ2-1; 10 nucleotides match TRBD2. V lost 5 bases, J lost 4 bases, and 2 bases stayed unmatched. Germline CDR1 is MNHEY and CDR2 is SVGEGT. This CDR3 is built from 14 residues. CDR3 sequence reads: CASSRTSGYNEQFF. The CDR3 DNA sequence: TGTGCCAGCAGTCGGACTAGCGGATACAATGAGCAGTTCTTC.

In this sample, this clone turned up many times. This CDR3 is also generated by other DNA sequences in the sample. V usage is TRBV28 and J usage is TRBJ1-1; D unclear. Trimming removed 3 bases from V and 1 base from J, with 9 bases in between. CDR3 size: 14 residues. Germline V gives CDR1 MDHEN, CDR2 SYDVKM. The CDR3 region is CASSLVQSNTEAFF. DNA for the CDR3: TGTGCCAGCAGTTTGGTACAGTCGAACACTGAAGCTTTCTTT.

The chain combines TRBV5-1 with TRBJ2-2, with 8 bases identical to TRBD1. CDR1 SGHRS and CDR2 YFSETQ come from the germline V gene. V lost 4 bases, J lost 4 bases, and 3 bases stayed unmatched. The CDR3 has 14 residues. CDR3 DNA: TGCGCCAGCAGCCCGACAGGGGTCACCGGGGAGCTGTTTTTT. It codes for CASSPTGVTGELFF.

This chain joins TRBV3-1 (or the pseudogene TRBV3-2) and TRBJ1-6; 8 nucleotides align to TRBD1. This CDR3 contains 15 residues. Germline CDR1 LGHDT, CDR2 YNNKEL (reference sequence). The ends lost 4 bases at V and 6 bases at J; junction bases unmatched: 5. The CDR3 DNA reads TGTGCCAGCAGCCCCACCGGGACAGGTAATTCACCCCTCCACTTT. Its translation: CASSPTGTGNSPLHF.

CDR3 nucleotide sequence: TGTGCCTGGGCGACAGGTGGCTCTGGAAACACCATATATTTT. It codes for CAWATGGSGNTIYF. The gene calls are TRBV30 and TRBJ1-3; weak D call: TRBD1 (6 bases). The CDR3 contains 14 residues. Germline CDR1 is GTSNPN and CDR2 is SVGIG (reference sequence). V was shortened by 5 bases and J by 0 bases, with 11 bases between the two germline ends.

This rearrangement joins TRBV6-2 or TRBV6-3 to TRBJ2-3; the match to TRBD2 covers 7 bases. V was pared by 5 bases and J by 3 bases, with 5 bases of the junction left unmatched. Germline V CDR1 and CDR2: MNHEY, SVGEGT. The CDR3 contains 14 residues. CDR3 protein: CASSDRRETDTQYF. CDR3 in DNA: TGTGCCAGCAGTGACCGGCGGGAGACAGATACGCAGTATTTT.

The CDR3 DNA sequence: TGTGCCAGCAGTTACTCATTGCAGATGAACACTGAAGCTTTCTTT. Amino acid sequence: CASSYSLQMNTEAFF. V is TRBV6-5 and J is TRBJ1-1; unclear D gene. The germline gives CDR1 MNHEY, CDR2 SVGAGI. The CDR3 has 15 residues. V lost 0 bases to trimming and J lost 0 bases, with 8 bases between them.

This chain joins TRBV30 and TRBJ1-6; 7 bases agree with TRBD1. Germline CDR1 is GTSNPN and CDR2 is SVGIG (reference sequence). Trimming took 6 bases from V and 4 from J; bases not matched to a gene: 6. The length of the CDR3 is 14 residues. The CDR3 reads CACQGGIYNSPLHF. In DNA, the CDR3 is TGTGCCTGCCAGGGGGGAATATATAATTCACCCCTCCACTTT.

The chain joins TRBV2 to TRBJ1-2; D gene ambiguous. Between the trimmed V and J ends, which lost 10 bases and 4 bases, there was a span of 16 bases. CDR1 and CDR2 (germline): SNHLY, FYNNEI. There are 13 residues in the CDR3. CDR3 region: CATLGASFYGYTF. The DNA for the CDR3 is TGTGCCACCCTGGGCGCATCCTTCTATGGCTACACCTTC.

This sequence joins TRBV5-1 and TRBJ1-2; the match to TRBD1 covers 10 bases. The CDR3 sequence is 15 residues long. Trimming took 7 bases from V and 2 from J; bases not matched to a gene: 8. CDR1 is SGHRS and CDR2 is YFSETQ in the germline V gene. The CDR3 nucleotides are TGCGCCAGCCAGATGGGGGGACAGGGGAACTATGGCTACACCTTC. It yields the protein CASQMGGQGNYGYTF.

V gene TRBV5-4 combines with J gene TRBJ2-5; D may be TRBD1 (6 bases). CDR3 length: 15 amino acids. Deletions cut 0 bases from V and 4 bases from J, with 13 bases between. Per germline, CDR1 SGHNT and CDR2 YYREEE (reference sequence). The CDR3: CASSLARGRVETQYF. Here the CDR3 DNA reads TGTGCCAGCAGCTTGGCCAGGGGAAGGGTAGAGACCCAGTACTTC.

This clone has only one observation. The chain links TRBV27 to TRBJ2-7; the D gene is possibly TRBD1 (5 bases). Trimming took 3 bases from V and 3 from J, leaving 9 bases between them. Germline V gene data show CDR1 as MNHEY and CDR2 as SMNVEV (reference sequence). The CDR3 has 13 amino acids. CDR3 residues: CASSFGTGYEQYF. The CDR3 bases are TGTGCCAGCAGTTTCGGTACAGGCTACGAGCAGTACTTC.

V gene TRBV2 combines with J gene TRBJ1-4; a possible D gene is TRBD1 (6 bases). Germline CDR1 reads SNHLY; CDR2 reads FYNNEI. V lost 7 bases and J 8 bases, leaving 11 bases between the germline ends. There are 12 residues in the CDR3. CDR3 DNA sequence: TGTGCCAGCACAGGGGATATCGAAAAACTGTTTTTT. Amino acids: CASTGDIEKLFF.

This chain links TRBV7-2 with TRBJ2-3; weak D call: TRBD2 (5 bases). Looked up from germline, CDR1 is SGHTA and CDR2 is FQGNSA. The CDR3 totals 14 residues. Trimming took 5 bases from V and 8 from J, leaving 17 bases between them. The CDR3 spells CASSPGDVGVTQYF. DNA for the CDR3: TGTGCCAGCAGCCCAGGTGATGTGGGAGTTACGCAGTATTTT.

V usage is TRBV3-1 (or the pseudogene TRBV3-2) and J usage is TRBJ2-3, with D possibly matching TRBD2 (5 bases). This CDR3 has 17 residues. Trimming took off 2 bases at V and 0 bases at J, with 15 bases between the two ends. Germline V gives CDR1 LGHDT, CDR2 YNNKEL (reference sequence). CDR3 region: CASSQLPFGLSTDTQYF. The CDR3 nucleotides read TGTGCCAGCAGCCAACTTCCATTCGGACTTAGCACAGATACGCAGTATTTT.

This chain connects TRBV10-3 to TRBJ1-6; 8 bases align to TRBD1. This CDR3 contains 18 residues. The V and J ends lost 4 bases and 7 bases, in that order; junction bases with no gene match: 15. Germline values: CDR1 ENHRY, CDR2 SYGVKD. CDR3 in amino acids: CAISGDLPGRGLNSPLHF. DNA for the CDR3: TGTGCCATCAGTGGAGACCTGCCGGGCAGGGGGCTGAATTCACCCCTCCACTTT.

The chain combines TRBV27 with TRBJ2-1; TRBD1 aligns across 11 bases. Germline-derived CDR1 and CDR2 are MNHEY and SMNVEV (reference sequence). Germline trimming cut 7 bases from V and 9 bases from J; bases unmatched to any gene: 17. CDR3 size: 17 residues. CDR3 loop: CASKSLGDRGMAGEQFF. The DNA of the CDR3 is TGTGCCAGCAAATCCTTGGGGGACAGGGGGATGGCAGGTGAGCAGTTCTTC.

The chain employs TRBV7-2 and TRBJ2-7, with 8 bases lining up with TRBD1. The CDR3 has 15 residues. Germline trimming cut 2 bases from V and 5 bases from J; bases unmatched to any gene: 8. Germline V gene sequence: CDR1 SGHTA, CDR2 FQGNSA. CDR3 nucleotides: TGTGCCAGCAGCTTACTGGACAGGGTGCTGGACGAGCAGTACTTC. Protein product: CASSLLDRVLDEQYF.

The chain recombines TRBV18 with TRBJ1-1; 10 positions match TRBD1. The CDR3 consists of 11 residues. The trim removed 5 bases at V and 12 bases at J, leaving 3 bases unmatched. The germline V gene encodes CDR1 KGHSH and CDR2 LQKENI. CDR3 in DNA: TGTGCCAGCTCATTGGGACAGGGGTCTTTCTTT. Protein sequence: CASSLGQGSFF.

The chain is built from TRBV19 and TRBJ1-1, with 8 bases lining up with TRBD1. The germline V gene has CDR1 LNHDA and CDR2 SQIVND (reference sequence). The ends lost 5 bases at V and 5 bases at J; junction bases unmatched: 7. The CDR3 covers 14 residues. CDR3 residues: CASSRPGGYTEAFF. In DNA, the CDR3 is TGTGCCAGTAGTCGCCCAGGGGGCTATACTGAAGCTTTCTTT.